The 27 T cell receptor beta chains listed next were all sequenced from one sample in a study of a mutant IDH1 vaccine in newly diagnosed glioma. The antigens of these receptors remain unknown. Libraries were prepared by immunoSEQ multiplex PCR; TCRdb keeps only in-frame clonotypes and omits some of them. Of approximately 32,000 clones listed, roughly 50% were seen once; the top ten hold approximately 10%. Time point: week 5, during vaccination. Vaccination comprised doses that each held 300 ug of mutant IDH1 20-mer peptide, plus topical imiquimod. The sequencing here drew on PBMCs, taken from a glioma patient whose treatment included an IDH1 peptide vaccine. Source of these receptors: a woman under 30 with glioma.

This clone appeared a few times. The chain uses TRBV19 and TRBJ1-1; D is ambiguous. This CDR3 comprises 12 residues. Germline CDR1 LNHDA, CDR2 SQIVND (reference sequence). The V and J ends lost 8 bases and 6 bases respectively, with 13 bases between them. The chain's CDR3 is CASLEDEAEAFF. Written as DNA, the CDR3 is TGTGCCAGTCTCGAGGATGAGGCTGAAGCTTTCTTT.

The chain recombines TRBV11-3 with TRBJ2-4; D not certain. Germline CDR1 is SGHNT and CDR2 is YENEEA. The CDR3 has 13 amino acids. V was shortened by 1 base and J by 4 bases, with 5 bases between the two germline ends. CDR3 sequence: CASSLGGKNIQYF. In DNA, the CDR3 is TGTGCCAGCAGCTTAGGGGGAAAAAACATTCAGTACTTC.

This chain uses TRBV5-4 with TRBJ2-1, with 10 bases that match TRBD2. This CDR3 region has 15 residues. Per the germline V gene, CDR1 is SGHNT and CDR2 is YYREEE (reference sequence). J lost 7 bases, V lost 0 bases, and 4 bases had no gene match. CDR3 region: CASSLVASGGNEQFF. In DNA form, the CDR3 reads TGTGCCAGCAGCTTGGTGGCTAGCGGGGGAAATGAGCAGTTCTTC. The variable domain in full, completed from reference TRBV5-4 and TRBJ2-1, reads ETGVTQSPTHLIKTRGQQVTLRCSSQSGHNTVSWYQQALGQGPQFIFQYYREEENGRGNFPPRFSGLQFPNYSSELNVNALELDDSALYLCASSLVASGGNEQFFGPGTRLTVL.

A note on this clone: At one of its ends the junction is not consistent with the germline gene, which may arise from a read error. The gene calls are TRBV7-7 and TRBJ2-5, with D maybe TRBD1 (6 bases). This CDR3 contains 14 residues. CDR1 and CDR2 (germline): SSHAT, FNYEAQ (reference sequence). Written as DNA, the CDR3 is TGTGCTAGCAGCGCTCAGGGGTACCAAGAGACCCAGTACTTC. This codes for CASSAQGYQETQYF.

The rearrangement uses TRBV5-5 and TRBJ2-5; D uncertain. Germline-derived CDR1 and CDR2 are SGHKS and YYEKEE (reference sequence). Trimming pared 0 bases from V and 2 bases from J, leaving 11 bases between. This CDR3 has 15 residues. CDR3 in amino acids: CASSLGSAGQETQYF. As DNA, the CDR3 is TGTGCCAGCAGCTTGGGTTCGGCTGGACAAGAGACCCAGTACTTC.

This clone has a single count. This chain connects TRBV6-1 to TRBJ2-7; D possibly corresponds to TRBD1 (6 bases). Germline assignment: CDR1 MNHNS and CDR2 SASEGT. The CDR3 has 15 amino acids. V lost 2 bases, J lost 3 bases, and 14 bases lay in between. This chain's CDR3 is CASSEPNRVIYEQYF. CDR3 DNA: TGTGCCAGCAGTGAACCGAACAGGGTTATCTACGAGCAGTACTTC.

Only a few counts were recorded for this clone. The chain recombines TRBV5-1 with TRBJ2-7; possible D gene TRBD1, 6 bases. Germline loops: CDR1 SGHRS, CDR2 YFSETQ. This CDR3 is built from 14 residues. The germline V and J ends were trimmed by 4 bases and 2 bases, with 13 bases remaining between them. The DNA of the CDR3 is TGCGCCAGCAGCCCAAGGACAGCGACCTACGAGCAGTACTTC. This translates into CASSPRTATYEQYF.

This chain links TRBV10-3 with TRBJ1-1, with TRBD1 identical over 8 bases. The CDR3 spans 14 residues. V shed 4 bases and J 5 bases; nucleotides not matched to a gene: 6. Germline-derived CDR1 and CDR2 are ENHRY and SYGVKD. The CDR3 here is CAISGGQGGTEAFF. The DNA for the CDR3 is TGTGCCATCAGTGGAGGACAGGGAGGAACTGAAGCTTTCTTT.

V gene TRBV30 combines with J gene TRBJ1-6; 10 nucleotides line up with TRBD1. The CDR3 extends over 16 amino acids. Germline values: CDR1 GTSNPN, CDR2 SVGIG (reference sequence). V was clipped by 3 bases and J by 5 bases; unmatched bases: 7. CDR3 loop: CAWSSDRGNHNSPLHF. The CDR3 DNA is TGTGCCTGGAGCTCGGACAGGGGGAATCATAATTCACCCCTCCACTTT.

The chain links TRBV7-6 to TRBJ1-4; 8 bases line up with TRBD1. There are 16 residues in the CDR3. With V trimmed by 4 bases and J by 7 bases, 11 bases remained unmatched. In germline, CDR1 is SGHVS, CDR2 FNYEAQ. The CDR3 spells CASSYGQGVVGEKLFF. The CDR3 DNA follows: TGTGCCAGCAGCTACGGACAGGGCGTCGTTGGTGAAAAACTGTTTTTT.

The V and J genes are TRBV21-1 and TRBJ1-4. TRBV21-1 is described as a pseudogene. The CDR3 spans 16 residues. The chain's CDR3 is CASSHRGHKKREKLFF. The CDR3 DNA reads TGTGCCAGCAGTCATAGAGGTCACAAGAAAAGGGAAAAACTGTTTTTT.

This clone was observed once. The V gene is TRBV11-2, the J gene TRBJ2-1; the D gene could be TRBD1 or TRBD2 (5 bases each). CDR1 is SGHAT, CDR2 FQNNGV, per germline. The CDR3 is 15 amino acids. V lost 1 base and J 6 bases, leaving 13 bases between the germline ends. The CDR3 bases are TGTGCCAGCAGCTTAGGGCAGGGAGAAGGCAATGAGCAGTTCTTC. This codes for CASSLGQGEGNEQFF.

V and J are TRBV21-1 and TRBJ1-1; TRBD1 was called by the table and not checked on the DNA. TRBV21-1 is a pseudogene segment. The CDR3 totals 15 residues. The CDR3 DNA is TGTGCCAGCCCCCGGGACAGGGAATGCGGCACTGAAGCTTTCTTT. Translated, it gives CASPRDRECGTEAFF.

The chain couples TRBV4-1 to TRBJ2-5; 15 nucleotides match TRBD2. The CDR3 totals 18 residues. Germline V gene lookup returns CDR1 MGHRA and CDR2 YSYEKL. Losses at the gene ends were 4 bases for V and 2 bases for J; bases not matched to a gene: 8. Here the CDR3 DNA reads TGCGCCAGCAGCCCGACCGGGACTAGCGGGGGGACTCAAGAGACCCAGTACTTC. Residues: CASSPTGTSGGTQETQYF.

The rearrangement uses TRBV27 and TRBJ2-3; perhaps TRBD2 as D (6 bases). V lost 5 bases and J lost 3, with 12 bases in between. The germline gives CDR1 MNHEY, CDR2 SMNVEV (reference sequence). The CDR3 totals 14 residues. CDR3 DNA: TGTGCCAGCAGTCAGCGGGTAGTTACAGATACGCAGTATTTT. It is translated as CASSQRVVTDTQYF.

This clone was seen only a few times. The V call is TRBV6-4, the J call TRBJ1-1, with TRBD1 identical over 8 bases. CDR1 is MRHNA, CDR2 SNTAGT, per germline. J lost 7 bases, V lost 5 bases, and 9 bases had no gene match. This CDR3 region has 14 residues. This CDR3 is CASSSQGAPGEAFF. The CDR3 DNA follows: TGTGCCAGCAGTTCTCAGGGGGCGCCAGGTGAAGCTTTCTTT.

The CDR3 spells CSVEGLSEKLFF. CDR3 coding DNA: TGCAGCGTTGAAGGTCTGTCTGAAAAACTGTTTTTT. The chain is built from TRBV29-1 and TRBJ1-4; no definite D call. Per the germline V gene, CDR1 is SQVTM and CDR2 is ANQGSEA. CDR3 length equals 12 residues. V was trimmed by 1 base and J by 7 bases, leaving 7 bases between them. The whole variable domain, remainder taken from reference TRBV29-1 and TRBJ1-4, is SAVISQKPSRDICQRGTSLTIQCQVDSQVTMMFWYRQQPGQSLTLIATANQGSEATYESGFVIDKFPISRPNLTFSTLTVSNMSPEDSSIYLCSVEGLSEKLFFGSGTQLSVL.

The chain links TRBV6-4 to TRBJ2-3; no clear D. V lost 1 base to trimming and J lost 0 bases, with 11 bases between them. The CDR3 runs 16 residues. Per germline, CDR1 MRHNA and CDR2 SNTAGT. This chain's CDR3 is CASSDFAVRSTDTQYF. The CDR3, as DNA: TGTGCCAGCAGTGACTTTGCGGTCCGAAGCACAGATACGCAGTATTTT.

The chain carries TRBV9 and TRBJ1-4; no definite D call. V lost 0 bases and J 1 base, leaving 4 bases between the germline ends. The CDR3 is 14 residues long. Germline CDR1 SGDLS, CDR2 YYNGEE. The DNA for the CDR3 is TGTGCCAGCAGCGTAGGGGTAACTAATGAAAAACTGTTTTTT. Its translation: CASSVGVTNEKLFF.

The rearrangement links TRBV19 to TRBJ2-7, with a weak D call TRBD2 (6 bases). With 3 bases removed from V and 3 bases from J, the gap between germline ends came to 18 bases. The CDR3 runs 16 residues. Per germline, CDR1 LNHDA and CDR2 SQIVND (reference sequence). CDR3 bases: TGTGCCAGTAGTATTCCCGGCCCCGGGGGTGGCTACGAGCAGTACTTC. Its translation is CASSIPGPGGGYEQYF.

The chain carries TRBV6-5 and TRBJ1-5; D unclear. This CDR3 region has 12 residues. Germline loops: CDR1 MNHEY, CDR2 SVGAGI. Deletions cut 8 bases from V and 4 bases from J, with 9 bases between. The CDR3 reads CASGLGNQPQHF. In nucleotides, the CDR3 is TGTGCCAGCGGGTTGGGTAATCAGCCCCAGCATTTT.

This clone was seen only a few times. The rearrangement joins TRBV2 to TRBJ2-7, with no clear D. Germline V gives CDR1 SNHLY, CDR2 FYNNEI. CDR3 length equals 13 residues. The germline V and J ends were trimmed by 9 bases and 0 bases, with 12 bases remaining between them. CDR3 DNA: TGTGCCAGTAAGGGCGGAATCTCCTACGAGCAGTACTTC. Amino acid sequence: CASKGGISYEQYF.

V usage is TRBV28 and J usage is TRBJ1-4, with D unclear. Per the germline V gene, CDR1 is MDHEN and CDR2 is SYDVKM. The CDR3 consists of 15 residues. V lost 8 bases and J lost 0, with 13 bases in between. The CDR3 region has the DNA TGTGCCAGCTCGGCCTCTGGGGCAACTAATGAAAAACTGTTTTTT. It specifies CASSASGATNEKLFF.

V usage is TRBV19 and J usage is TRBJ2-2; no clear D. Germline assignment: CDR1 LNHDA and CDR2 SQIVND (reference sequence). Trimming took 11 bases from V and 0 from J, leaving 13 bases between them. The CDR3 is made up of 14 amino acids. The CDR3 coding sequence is TGTGCCGCCTCGGTAGATCCGAACACCGGGGAGCTGTTTTTT. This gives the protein CAASVDPNTGELFF.

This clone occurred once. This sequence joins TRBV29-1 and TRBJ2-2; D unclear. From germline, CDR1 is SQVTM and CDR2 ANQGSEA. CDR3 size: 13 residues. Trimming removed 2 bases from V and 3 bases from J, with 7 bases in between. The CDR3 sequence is CSVEPSDTGELFF. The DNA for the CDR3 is TGCAGCGTTGAACCGTCGGACACCGGGGAGCTGTTTTTT.

CDR3 DNA sequence: TGCAGCGTTTTGGACAGGATTGAGGGCTACACCTTC. This encodes CSVLDRIEGYTF. V gene TRBV29-1 combines with J gene TRBJ1-2; 7 bases agree with TRBD1. This CDR3 contains 12 residues. The junction had 8 bases not matched to a gene; V was cut back by 5 bases and J by 8 bases. From germline, CDR1 is SQVTM and CDR2 ANQGSEA. Supplemented by reference TRBV29-1 and TRBJ1-2, the full variable domain reads SAVISQKPSRDICQRGTSLTIQCQVDSQVTMMFWYRQQPGQSLTLIATANQGSEATYESGFVIDKFPISRPNLTFSTLTVSNMSPEDSSIYLCSVLDRIEGYTFGSGTRLTVV.

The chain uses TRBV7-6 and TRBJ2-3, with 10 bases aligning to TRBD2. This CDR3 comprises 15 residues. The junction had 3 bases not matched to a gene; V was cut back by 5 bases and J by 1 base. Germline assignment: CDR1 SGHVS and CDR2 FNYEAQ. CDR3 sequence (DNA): TGTGCCAGCAGCCAGGGGACTAGCGGCACAGATACGCAGTATTTT. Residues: CASSQGTSGTDTQYF.